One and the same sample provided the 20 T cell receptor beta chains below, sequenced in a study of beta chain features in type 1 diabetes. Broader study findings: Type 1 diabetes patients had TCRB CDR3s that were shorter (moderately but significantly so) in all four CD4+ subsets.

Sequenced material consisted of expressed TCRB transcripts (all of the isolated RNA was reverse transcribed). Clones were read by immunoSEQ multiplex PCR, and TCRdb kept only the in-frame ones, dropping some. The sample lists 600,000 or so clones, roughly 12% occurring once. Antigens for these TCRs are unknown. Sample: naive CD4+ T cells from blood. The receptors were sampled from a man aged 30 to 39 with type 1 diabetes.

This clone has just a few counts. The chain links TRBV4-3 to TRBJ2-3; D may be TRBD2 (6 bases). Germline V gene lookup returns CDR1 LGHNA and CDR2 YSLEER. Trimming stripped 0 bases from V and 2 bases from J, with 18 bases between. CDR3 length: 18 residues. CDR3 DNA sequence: TGCGCCAGCAGCCAAGACCAGATCCGGGACTCGACCACAGATACGCAGTATTTT. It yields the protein CASSQDQIRDSTTDTQYF.

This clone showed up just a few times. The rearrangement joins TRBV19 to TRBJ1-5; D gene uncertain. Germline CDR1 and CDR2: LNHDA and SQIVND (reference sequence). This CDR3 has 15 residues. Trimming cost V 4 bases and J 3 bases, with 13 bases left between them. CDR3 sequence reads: CASSTTDGYNQPQHF. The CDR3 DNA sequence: TGTGCCAGTAGTACTACGGACGGCTACAATCAGCCCCAGCATTTT.

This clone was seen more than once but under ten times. CDR3 sequence (DNA): TGCGCCAGCAGCTTGGCTCAGGGGAGTCAGGGTGAGCAGTTCTTC. Translating it yields CASSLAQGSQGEQFF. The J gene is TRBJ2-1, the V gene TRBV5-1, with D possibly TRBD1 on 6 matching bases. The V and J ends lost 0 bases and 9 bases respectively, with 16 bases between them. Germline values: CDR1 SGHRS, CDR2 YFSETQ. The CDR3 is 15 residues long.

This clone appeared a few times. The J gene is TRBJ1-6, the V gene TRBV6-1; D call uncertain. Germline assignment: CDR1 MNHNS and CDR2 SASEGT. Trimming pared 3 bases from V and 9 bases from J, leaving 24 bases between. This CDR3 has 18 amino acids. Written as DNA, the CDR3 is TGTGCCAGCAGTGAGCAAGCTGGGTCGGCCGCGTTGATTTCACCCCTCCACTTT. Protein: CASSEQAGSAALISPLHF.

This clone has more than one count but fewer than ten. CDR3 DNA: TGTGCCAGCAGCCGGGTCGGGTTCTCGGATACGCAGTATTTT. Residues: CASSRVGFSDTQYF. The chain employs TRBV9 and TRBJ2-3, with D hard to call. Germline CDR1 is SGDLS and CDR2 is YYNGEE. Trimming left V 4 bases short and J 6 bases short, with 15 bases between. The CDR3 contains 14 residues.

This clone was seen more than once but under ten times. The CDR3 DNA sequence: TGTGCCAGCAGGGACAGCCTATTAAGCACAGATACGCAGTATTTT. It codes for CASRDSLLSTDTQYF. The V and J genes are TRBV11-3 and TRBJ2-3; perhaps TRBD1 as D (6 bases). Germline V CDR1 and CDR2: SGHNT, YENEEA. With 6 bases removed from V and 0 bases from J, the gap between germline ends came to 13 bases. The CDR3 contains 15 residues.

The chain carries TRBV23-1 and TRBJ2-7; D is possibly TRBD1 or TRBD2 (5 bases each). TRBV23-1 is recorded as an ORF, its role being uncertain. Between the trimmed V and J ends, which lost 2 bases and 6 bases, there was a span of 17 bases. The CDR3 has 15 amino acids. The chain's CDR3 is CASSQLRQGDREQYF. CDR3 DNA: TGCGCCAGCAGTCAACTAAGGCAGGGAGATCGCGAGCAGTACTTC.

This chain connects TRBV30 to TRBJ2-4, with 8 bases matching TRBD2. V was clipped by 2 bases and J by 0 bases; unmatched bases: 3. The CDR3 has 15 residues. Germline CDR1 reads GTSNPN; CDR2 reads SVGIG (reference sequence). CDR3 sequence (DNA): TGTGCCTGGAGTATAGCGGGGCTAGCCAAAAACATTCAGTACTTC. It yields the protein CAWSIAGLAKNIQYF.

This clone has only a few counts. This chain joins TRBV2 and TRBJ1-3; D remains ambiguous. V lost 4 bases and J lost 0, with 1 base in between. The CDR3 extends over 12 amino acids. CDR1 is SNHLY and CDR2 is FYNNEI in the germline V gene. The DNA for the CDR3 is TGTGCCAGCAGTGCCTCTGGAAACACCATATATTTT. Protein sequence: CASSASGNTIYF. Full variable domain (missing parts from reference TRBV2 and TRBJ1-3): EPEVTQTPSHQVTQMGQEVILRCVPISNHLYFYWYRQILGQKVEFLVSFYNNEISEKSEIFDDQFSVERPDGSNFTLKIRSTKLEDSAMYFCASSASGNTIYFGEGSWLTVV.

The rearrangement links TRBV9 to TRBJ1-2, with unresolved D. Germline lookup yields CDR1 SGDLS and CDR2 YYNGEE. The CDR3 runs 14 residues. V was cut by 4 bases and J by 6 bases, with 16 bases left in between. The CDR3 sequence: CASSLHLNDDGYTF. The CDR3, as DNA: TGTGCCAGCAGCCTCCACCTGAATGACGATGGCTACACCTTC.

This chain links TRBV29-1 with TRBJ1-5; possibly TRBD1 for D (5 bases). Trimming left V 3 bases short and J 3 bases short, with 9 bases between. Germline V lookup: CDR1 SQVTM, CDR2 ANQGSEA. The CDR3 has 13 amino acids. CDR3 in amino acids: CSVDRGDNQPQHF. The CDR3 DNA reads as TGCAGCGTTGATCGAGGGGACAATCAGCCCCAGCATTTT.

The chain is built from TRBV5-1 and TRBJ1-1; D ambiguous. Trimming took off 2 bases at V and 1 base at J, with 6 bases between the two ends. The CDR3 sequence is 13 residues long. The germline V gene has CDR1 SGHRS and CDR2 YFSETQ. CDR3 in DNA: TGCGCCAGCAGCTTTGAAGGGAACACTGAAGCTTTCTTT. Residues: CASSFEGNTEAFF.

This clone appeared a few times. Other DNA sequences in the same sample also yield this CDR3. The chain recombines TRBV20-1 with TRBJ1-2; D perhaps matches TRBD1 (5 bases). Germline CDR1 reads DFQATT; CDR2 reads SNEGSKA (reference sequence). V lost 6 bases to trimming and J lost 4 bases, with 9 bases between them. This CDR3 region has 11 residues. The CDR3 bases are TGCAGTGCCTCGACAGTCTATGGCTACACCTTC. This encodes CSASTVYGYTF.

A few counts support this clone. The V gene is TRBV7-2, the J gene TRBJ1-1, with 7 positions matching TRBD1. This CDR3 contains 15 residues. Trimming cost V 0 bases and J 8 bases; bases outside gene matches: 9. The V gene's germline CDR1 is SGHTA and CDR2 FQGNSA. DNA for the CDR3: TGTGCCAGCAGCTTAGCGAGGAGGGGGCGCCCCGAAGCTTTCTTT. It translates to CASSLARRGRPEAFF.

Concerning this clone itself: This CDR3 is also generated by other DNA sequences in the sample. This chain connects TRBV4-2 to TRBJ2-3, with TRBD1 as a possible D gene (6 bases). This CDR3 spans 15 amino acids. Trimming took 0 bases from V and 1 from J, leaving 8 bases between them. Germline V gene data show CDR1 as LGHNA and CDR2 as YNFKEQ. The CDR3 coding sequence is TGTGCCAGCAGCCAAGATTCAGGGGGCACAGATACGCAGTATTTT. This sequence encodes CASSQDSGGTDTQYF.

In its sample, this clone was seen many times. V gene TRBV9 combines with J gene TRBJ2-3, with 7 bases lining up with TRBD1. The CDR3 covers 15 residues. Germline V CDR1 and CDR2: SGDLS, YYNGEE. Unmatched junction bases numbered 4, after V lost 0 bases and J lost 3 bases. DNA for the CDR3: TGTGCCAGCAGCGTAGCAGACAGGGTGACAGATACGCAGTATTTT. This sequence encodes CASSVADRVTDTQYF.

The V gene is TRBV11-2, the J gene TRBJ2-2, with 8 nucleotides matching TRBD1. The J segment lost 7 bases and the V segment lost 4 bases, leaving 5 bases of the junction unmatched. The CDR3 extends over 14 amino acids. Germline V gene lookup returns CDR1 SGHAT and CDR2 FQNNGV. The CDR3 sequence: CASSWDRRNGELFF. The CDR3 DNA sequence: TGTGCCAGCAGCTGGGACAGGAGGAACGGGGAGCTGTTTTTT.

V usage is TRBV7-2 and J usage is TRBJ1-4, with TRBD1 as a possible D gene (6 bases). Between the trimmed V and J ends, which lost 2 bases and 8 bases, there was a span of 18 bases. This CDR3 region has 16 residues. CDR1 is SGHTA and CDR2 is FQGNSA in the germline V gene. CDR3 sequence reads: CASSLSKTGRGEKLFF. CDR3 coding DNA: TGTGCCAGCAGCTTATCGAAGACAGGTCGGGGCGAAAAACTGTTTTTT. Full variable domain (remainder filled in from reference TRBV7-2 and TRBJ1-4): GAGVSQSPSNKVTEKGKDVELRCDPISGHTALYWYRQSLGQGLEFLIYFQGNSAPDKSGLPSDRFSAERTGGSVSTLTIQRTQQEDSAVYLCASSLSKTGRGEKLFFGSGTQLSVL.

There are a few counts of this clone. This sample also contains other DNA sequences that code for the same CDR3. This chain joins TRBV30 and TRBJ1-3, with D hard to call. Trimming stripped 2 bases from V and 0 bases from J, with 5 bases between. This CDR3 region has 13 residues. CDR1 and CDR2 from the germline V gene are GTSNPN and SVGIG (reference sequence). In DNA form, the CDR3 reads TGTGCCTGGAGTACCAACTCTGGAAACACCATATATTTT. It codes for CAWSTNSGNTIYF.

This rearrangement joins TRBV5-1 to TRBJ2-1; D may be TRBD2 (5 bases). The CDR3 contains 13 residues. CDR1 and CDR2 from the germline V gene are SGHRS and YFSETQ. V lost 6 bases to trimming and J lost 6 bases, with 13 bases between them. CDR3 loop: CASKEFGVNEQFF. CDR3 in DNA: TGCGCCAGCAAGGAGTTCGGGGTCAATGAGCAGTTCTTC.